This T cell receptor beta chain originates from a study of blood T cell repertoires in COVID-19. Some clones are missing from TCRdb's copy, which holds only in-frame ones; the method was immunoSEQ multiplex PCR. The sample lists 200,000 or so clones; nearly 85% were seen once. The V and J ends lost 0 bases and 4 bases respectively, with 10 bases between them. The length of the CDR3 is 14 residues. Germline loops: CDR1 PRHDT, CDR2 FYEKMQ (reference sequence). The sequenced sample was peripheral blood. The chain uses TRBV13 and TRBJ2-7; maybe TRBD1 (5 bases). This receptor was obtained from a woman in her twenties or thirties with acute or convalescent COVID-19. In nucleotides, the CDR3 is TGTGCCAGCAGCTTAGGACTCAGGGTTTACGAGCAGTACTTC. It translates to CASSLGLRVYEQYF.